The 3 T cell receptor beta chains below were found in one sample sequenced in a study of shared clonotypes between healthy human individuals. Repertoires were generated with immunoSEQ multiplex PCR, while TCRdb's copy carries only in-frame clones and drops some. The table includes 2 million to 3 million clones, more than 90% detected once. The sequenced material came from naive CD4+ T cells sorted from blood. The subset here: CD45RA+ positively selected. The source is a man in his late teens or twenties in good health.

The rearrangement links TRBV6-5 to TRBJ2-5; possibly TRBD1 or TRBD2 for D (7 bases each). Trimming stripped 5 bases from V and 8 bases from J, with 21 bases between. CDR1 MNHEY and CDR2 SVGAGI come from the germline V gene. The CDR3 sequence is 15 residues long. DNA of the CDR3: TGTGCCAGCAGTCGACAGGGATCCCCGGGAGGCACCCAGTACTTC. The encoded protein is CASSRQGSPGGTQYF.

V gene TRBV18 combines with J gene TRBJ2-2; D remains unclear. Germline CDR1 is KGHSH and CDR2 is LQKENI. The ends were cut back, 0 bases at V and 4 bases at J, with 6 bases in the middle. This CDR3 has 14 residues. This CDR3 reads CASSPPEVTGELFF. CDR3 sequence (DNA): TGTGCCAGCTCACCACCTGAGGTCACCGGGGAGCTGTTTTTT.

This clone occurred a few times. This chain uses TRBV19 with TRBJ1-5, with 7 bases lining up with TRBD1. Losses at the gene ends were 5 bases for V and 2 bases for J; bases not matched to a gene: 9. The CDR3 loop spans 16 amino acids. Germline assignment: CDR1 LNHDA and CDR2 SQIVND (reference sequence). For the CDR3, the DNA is TGTGCCAGTAGTTCCGACAGGGTGGGGGGCAATCAGCCCCAGCATTTT. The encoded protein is CASSSDRVGGNQPQHF. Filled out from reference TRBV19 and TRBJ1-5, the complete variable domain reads DGGITQSPKYLFRKEGQNVTLSCEQNLNHDAMYWYRQDPGQGLRLIYYSQIVNDFQKGDIAEGYSVSREKKESFPLTVTSAQKNPTAFYLCASSSDRVGGNQPQHFGDGTRLSIL.